This T cell receptor beta chain was recorded in a study of blood T cells in healthy people across ages. The use of a sample-barcoded 5' primer and a J-beta primer mix characterized a second PCR of roughly 6 to 11 cycles. Through a template-switch adaptor with 12 random nucleotides, each cDNA molecule received a tag. Sequencing recovered at least 2.5 million CDR3-containing paired-end reads from each sample. TCRdb used MiXCR to reprocess the 5' RACE reads, holding one entry per CDR3 protein. This sample has hundreds of thousands of distinct CDR3 sequences, with 40% to 65% found just once. With 4 bases removed from V and 9 bases from J, the gap between germline ends came to 13 bases. CDR1 is LGHNA, CDR2 YSLEER, per germline. CDR3 length: 13 residues.

V is TRBV4-3 and J is TRBJ2-1; unclear D gene. The TCR originated in an elderly woman in good health. Sequencing was carried out using blood. The CDR3 DNA is TGCGCCAGCAGCCCCCGGCGAGACCGTGAGCAGTTCTTC. As protein: CASSPRRDREQFF.